The sequence of this T cell receptor beta chain was determined in a study of T-cell memory formation after mild COVID-19 (dated by TCRdb to about 2021). Describing the broader study: TCR sequence clusters from the two donors were largely donor specific. In a couple of donors, T-cell clones that expanded and contracted after mild COVID-19 were tracked by sequencing TCRalpha and TCRbeta repertoires over time. Two young, previously healthy adult volunteers, one female and one male, were included in the cohort.

Sequencing was carried out with an Illumina NovaSeq 6000. Using 5'RACE with constant-segment primers, TCRalpha and TCRbeta cDNA libraries were constructed, with sample barcodes and unique molecular identifiers added in the process. Trizol reagent was used to extract RNA from every sample. Library amplification was performed in two PCR steps, and a second sample barcode and Illumina TruSeq adapters were introduced in the second step. Sequencing of the libraries was done on an Illumina NovaSeq, producing 2 x 150 bp paired-end reads. The authors processed their data as follows. Demultiplexing of reads and collapsing into UMI-guided consensus sequences were performed with migec v1.2.7. With mixcr v2.1.11, UMI consensuses were aligned to TRA and TRB V and J templates and assembled into clonotypes. A clonotype was counted as expanded or contracted only when both edgeR and NoisET called the clonotype significant, with the noise models trained on biological replicates. For edgeR calls, a false discovery rate-adjusted p below 0.01 and a log2 fold-change threshold of 1 were applied. As an exploratory analysis of dynamics, max-normalized trajectories of the 1000 most abundant clonotypes were examined with PCA combined with hierarchical clustering. Each responding clone was given a CD4 or CD8 phenotype based on the CD4+ and CD8+ repertoires, which had been sequenced separately. TCRdb reprocessing: public reads trimmed at Q25 with fastp, clones called with MiXCR, in-frame beta chains kept. Entries are consolidated by CDR3 protein sequence, retaining the most common genes and DNA. The V and J calls shown here were made by TCRdb, not taken from the authors' results. The sample table records 300,000 or so distinct CDR3 sequences; roughly 15% of these occur just once. 20% to 25% of the sample goes to the ten largest clones.

Ficoll-Paque density gradient centrifugation was used to isolate PBMCs. With regard to this clonotype: Its antigen has not been determined. One base away there is no much larger clone; base qualities are not given.

Beyond this particular receptor, the publication reports: Contracting CD4+ clones turned up mainly in the CM and EM memory subsets, whereas EMRA was where CD8+ clones were enriched. The detection of some responding clones in pre-infection memory suggests that pre-existing cross-reactive memory T cells joined the SARS-CoV-2 response. From day 15 to 85, contracting clones showed balanced CD4/CD8 phenotypes, whereas a second wave of clones that expanded from day 15 to 37 leaned towards CD4+. Only a couple of mild cases were covered in the study, and larger cohorts including severe cases with pre-infection samples were considered necessary. Whether the second-wave clones peaking on day 37 were SARS-CoV-2 specific was not confirmed.

V is cut back by 4 bases and J by 7 bases, with 4 bases in the junction unmatched. The germline V gene sets CDR1 to KGHDR and CDR2 to SFDVKD. Spanning cysteine to phenylalanine, the CDR3 consists of 13 amino acids. Only the CDR3 portion is preserved as DNA: 39 bases, with reading frame beginning at the first base. This TCR was recovered from a young man who had mild COVID-19 (a few samples of this study predate the infection). The sample titles of this study are shuffled in the database, so cell type and time point are left out; the donor was told from shared clones. The source material was PBMCs or a T cell subset sorted from them (not recorded which). Recombination connected TRBV24-1 to TRBJ1-2; TRBD1 fits 8 bases in the junction. The CDR3 here reads CATSEGQGGGYTF. The nucleotide sequence reads as follows: TGTGCCACCAGTGAAGGACAGGGCGGTGGCTACACCTTC.